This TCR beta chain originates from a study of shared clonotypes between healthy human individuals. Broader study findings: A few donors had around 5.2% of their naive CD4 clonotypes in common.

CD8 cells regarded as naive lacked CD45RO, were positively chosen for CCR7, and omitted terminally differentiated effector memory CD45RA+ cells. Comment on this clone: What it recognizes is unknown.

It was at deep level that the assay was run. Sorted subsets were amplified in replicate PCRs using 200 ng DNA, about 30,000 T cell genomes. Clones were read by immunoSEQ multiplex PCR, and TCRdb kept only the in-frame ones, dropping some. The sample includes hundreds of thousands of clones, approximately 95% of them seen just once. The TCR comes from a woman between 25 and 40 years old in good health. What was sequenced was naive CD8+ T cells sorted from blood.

The chain's CDR3 is CASSQDRTGEDEKLFF. The CDR3 DNA reads as TGTGCCAGCAGCCAAGATCGGACAGGGGAGGACGAAAAACTGTTTTTT. V is TRBV14 and J is TRBJ1-4; 9 nucleotides match TRBD1. The CDR3 consists of 16 residues. Germline V lookup: CDR1 SGHDN, CDR2 FVKESK. The J segment lost 8 bases and the V segment lost 0 bases, leaving 7 bases of the junction unmatched.